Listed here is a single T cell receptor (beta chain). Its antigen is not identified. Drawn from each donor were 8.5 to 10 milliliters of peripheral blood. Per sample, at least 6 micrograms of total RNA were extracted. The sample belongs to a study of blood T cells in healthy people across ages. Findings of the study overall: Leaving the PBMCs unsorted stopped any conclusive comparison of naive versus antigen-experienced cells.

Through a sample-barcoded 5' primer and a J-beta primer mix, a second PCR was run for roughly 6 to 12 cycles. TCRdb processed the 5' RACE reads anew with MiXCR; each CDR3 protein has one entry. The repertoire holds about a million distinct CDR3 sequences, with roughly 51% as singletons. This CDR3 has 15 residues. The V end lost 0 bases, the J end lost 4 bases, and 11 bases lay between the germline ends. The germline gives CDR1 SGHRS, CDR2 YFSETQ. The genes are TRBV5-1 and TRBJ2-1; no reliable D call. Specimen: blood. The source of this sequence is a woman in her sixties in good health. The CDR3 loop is CASSLGGWLYNEQFF. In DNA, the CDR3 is TGCGCCAGCAGCTTGGGGGGTTGGTTATACAATGAGCAGTTCTTC.